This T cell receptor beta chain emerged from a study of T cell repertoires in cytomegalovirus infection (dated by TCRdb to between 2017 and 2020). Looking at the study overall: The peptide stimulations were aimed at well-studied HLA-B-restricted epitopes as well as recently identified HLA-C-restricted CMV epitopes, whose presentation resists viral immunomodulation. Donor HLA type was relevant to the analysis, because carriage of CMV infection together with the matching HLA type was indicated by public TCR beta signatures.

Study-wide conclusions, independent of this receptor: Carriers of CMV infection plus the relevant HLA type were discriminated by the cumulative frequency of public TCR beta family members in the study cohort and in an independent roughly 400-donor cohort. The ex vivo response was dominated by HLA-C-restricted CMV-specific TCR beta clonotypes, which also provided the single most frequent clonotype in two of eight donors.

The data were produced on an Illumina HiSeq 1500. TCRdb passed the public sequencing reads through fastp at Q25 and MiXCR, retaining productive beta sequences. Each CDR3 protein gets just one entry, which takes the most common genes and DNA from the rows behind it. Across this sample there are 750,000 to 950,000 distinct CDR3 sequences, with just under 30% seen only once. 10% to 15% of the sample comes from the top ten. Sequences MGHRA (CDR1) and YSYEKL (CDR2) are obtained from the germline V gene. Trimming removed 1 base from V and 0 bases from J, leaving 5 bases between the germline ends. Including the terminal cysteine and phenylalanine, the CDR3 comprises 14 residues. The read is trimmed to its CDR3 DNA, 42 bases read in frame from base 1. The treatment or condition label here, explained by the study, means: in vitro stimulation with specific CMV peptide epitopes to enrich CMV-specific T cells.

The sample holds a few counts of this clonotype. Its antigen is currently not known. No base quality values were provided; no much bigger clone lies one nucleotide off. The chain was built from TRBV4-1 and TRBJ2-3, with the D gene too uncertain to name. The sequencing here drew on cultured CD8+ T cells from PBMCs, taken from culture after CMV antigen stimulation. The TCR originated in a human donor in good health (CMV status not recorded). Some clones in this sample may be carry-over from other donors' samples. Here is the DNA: TGCGCCAGCAGCCAAGGAGCGAGCACAGATACGCAGTATTTT. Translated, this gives CASSQGASTDTQYF.